What follows describes a single T cell receptor (beta chain). The antigen is not known. Germline V lookup: CDR1 MGHRA, CDR2 YSYEKL. The CDR3 sequence is 15 residues long. Trimming took off 5 bases at V and 0 bases at J, with 12 bases between the two ends. The sample comes from a study of shared clonotypes between healthy human individuals. Findings and limits, study-wide: The study found about 5% of naive CD4 clonotypes shared across a handful of donors.

Sequenced by immunoSEQ multiplex PCR; TCRdb stores in-frame clones only, minus some. The table includes roughly 400,000 clones, approximately 97% detected once. The TCR comes from a man aged 30-40 years in good health. Sequencing was performed on memory CD8+ T cells sorted from blood. Subset reported: CD45RO+ cells pooled with CCR7-negative TemRA cells. This sequence joins TRBV4-1 and TRBJ2-3, with D maybe TRBD1 (6 bases). In DNA, the CDR3 is TGCGCCAGCAGCGAGAGGACAGCTAGCACAGATACGCAGTATTTT. Its protein product is CASSERTASTDTQYF.